This T cell receptor beta chain was recorded in a study of vaccination and CD4 T cells after COVID-19. For the study at large: Two doses of either BNT162b2 or mRNA-1273 vaccine went to participants.

This CDR3 spans 15 amino acids. J was trimmed by 2 bases and V by 0 bases; bases with no gene match: 6. In germline, CDR1 is DFQATT, CDR2 SNEGSKA (reference sequence). The Oncomine TCR Beta short-read assay was what sequenced the DNA obtained from cultured CD4+ T cells. Cultured CD4+ T cells were the source of extracted genomic DNA. MiXCR, applied by TCRdb to the PCR reads, yields one record per CDR3 protein. The table includes over 9,000 distinct CDR3 sequences, almost 30% detected once. Comment on this clonotype: Its target is not known.

Treatment given: approximately nine-day PBMC culture with coronavirus spike peptide pools or control peptides (ViraFEST assay). Pre-COVID-19 pandemic sampling (2011-2018) yielded the unexposed donor's CD4+ T cells. This rearrangement joins TRBV20-1 to TRBJ1-1; TRBD1 aligns across 7 bases. The receptor was derived from a human donor in good health. The sequenced material came from CD4+ T cells from blood, cultured in vitro. The CDR3 region is CSARDPRQGNTEAFF. The CDR3 nucleotides read TGCAGTGCTAGAGATCCGAGACAGGGAAACACTGAAGCTTTCTTT.